Reported below is one TCR beta chain. As yet, its antigen is unknown. The CDR3 is made up of 16 amino acids. V was clipped by 1 base and J by 2 bases, with 14 bases between them. CDR1 SGHRS and CDR2 YFSETQ come from the germline V gene. This entry comes from a study of cytomegalovirus exposure and HLA in healthy donors. PCR was performed using 60 Vbeta and 13 Jbeta primers. The assay was immunoSEQ multiplex PCR, and TCRdb's table has in-frame clones only and misses some. The sample yields under 200,000 clones, approximately 72% seen once. Study results and caveats: Accounts indicate the classifier identified cytomegalovirus status with strong specificity and sensitivity.

The TCR was taken from a man aged 45-65 years in good health and CMV-seronegative. The sequencing sample was made of PBMCs. The J gene is TRBJ2-3, the V gene TRBV5-1; a possible D gene is TRBD2 (5 bases). CDR3 amino acids: CASSLNPGELTDTQYF. For the CDR3, the DNA is TGCGCCAGCAGCTTGAATCCCGGGGAACTCACAGATACGCAGTATTTT.